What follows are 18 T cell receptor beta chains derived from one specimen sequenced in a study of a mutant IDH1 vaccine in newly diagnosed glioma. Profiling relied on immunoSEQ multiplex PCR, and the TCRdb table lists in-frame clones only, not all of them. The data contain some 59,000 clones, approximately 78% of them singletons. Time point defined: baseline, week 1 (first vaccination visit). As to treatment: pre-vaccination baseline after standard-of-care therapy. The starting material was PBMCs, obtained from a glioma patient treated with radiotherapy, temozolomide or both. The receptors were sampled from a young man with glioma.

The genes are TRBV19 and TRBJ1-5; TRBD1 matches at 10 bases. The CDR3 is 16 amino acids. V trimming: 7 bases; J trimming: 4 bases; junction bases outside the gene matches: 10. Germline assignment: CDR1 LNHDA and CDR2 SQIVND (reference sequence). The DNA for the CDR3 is TGTGCCAGTAATGAGGCCGGGACAGGGGTAAATCAGCCCCAGCATTTT. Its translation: CASNEAGTGVNQPQHF.

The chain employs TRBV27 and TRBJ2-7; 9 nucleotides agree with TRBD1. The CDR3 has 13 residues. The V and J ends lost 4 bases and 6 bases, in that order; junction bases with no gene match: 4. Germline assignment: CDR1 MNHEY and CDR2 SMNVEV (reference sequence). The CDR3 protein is CASSSGQGREQYF. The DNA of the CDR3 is TGTGCCAGCAGTTCGGGACAGGGACGCGAGCAGTACTTC.

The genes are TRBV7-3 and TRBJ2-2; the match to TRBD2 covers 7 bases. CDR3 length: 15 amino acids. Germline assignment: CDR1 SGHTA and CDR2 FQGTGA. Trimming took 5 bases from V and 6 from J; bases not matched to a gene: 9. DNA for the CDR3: TGTGCCAGCAGCCGGTCCGGGAGGTCTCCCGGGGAGCTGTTTTTT. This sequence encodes CASSRSGRSPGELFF.

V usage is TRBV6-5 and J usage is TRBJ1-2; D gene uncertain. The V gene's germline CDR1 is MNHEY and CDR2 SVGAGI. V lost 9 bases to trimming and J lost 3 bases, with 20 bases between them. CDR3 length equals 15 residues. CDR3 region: CASIELGGNDYGYTF. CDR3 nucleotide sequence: TGTGCCAGTATTGAACTCGGAGGGAATGACTATGGCTACACCTTC.

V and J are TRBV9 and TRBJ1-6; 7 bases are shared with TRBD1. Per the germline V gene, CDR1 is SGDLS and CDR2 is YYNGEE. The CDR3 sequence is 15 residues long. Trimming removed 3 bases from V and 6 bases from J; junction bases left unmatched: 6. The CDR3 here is CASSAPGQSNSPLHF. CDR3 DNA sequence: TGTGCCAGCAGCGCCCCGGGACAGAGTAATTCACCCCTCCACTTT.

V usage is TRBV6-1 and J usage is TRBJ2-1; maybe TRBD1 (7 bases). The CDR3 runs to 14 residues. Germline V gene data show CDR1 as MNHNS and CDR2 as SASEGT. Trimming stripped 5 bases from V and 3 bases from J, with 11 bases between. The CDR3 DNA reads TGTGCCAGCAGTCGCGGGACAGACTACAATGAGCAGTTCTTC. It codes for CASSRGTDYNEQFF.

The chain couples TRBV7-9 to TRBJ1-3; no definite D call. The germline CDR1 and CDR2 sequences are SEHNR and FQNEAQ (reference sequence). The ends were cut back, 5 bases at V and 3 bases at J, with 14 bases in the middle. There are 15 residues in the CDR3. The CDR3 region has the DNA TGTGCCAGCAGCCGCCCCGTGGCACTTGGAAACACCATATATTTT. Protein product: CASSRPVALGNTIYF.

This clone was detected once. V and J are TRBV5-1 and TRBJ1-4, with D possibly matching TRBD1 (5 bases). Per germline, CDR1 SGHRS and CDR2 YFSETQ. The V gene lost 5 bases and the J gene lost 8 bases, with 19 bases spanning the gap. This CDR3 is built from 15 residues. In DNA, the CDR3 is TGCGCCAGCAGTTTTGGGAACCAGGGAGGGGAAAAACTGTTTTTT. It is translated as CASSFGNQGGEKLFF.

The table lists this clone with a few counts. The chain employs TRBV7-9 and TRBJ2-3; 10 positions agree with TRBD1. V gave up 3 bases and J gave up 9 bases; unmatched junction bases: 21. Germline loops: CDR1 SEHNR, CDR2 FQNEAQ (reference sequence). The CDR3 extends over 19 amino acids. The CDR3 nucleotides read TGTGCCAGCAGCTTGGGCAGGGGACAGGGGCCGCTTCTTGCAGGAACGCAGTATTTT. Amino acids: CASSLGRGQGPLLAGTQYF.

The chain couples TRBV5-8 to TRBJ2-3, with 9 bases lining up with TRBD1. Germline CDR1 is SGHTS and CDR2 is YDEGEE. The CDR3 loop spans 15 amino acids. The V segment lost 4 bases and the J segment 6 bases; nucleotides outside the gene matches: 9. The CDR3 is CASSTHRGREDTQYF. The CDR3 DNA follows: TGTGCCAGCAGCACTCACAGGGGGCGCGAGGATACGCAGTATTTT.

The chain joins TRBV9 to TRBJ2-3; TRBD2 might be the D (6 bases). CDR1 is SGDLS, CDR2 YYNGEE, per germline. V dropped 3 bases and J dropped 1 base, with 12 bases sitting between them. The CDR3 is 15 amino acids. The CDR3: CASSASSSGTDTQYF. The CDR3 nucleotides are TGTGCCAGCAGCGCCTCGTCTAGCGGCACAGATACGCAGTATTTT.

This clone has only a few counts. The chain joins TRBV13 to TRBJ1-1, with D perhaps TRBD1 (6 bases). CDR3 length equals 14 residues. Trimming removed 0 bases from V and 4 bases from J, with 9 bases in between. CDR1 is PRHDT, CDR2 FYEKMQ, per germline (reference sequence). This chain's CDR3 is CASSLGQGSTEAFF. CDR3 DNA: TGTGCCAGCAGCTTAGGACAGGGAAGCACTGAAGCTTTCTTT.

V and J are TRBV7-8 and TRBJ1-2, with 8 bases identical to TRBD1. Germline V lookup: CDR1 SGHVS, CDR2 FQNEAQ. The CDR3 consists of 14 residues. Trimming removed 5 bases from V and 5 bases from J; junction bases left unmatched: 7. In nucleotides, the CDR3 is TGTGCCAGCAGCCTTACAACAGGGGGTTATGGCTACACCTTC. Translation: CASSLTTGGYGYTF. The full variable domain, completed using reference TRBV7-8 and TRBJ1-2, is GAGVSQSPRYKVAKRGQDVALRCDPISGHVSLFWYQQALGQGPEFLTYFQNEAQLDKSGLPSDRFFAERPEGSVSTLKIQRTQQEDSAVYLCASSLTTGGYGYTFGSGTRLTVV.

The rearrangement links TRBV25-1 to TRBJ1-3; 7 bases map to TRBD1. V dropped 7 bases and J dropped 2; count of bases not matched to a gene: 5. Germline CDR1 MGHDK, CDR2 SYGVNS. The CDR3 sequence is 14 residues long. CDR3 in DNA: TGTGCCAGCACCCTCGGACAGGCTGGAAACACCATATATTTT. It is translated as CASTLGQAGNTIYF.

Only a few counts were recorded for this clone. CDR3 protein: CASSPTRRDTEAFF. The CDR3 bases are TGTGCCAGTAGCCCGACACGGCGGGACACTGAAGCTTTCTTT. V and J are TRBV19 and TRBJ1-1, with D unclear. The V end was cut by 6 bases, the J end by 3 bases, with 14 bases between. The CDR3 is 14 residues long. Germline CDR1 and CDR2: LNHDA and SQIVND (reference sequence).

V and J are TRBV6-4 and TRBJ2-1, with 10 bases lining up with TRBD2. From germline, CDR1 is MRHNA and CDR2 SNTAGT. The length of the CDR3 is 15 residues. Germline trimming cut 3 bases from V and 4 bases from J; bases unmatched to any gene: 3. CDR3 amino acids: CASSEEAGGYNEQFF. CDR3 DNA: TGTGCCAGCAGTGAAGAAGCGGGAGGGTACAATGAGCAGTTCTTC.

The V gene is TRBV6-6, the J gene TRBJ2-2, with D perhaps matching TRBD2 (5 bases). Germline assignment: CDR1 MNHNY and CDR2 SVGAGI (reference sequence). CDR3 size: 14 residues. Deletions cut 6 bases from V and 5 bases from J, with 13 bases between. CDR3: CASRERVLTGELFF. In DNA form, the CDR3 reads TGTGCCAGCAGAGAGAGGGTGCTGACCGGGGAGCTGTTTTTT.

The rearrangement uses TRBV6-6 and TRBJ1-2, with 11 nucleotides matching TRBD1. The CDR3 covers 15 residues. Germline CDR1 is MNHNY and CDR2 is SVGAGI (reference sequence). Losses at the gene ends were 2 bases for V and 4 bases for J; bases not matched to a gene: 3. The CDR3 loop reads CASSYGGQGVYGYTF. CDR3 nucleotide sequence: TGTGCCAGCAGTTACGGGGGACAGGGGGTCTATGGCTACACCTTC.